This entry describes one T cell receptor beta chain. A single count supports this clone. Its antigen is still unknown. Per-nucleotide qualities are absent, and no much larger clonotype sits a single base away. These data come from a study of cytomegalovirus exposure and HLA in healthy donors (dated by TCRdb to about 2017). Background for the entire study: An earlier analysis of some 500 of the donors reported about 290 Gb of sequence data and more than 90 million unique TCR beta sequences from approximately 180 million T cells. On average, roughly 240,000 unique TCR beta nucleotide sequences were sequenced per donor among a few hundred genotyped donors of the cohort, with roughly 18% of those sequences being non-productive. An early release covering 500 to 750 HLA-typed donors comprised approximately 290 gigabases of sequencing data and tens of millions of unique TCR sequences. Typing coverage varied by locus: roughly 629-640 donors for A, B, C, DRB1 and DQB1; about 520 for DQA1; approximately 610 for DPA1; 400 to 480 for DPB1. Of the roughly 400 genotyped donors, approximately 83% fell in the genetic ancestry cluster associated with self-reported Caucasian donors. Both class I and class II loci were covered by HLA typing, at four-digit resolution. Roughly five DR-DQ haplotypes were treated as single units for association and clustering because of strong linkage in the cohort. Every discovery cohort repertoire had been produced on one sequencing platform. To study patterns of TCR occurrence, a later analysis re-analyzed previously published TCR beta repertoires from 500 to 850 donors and added high-resolution HLA genotyping. A later genetic analysis used genome-wide SNP genotypes for about three fifths of the 666 donors, treating that subset as a discovery cohort. To predict cytomegalovirus infection status, the study brought together high-throughput TCR immunosequencing, statistical association of individual TCRs with disease status, and machine learning. The study was designed to test whether signatures of past pathogen exposure could be identified by cataloging public T cell receptors. The study profiled the T cell repertoires of fewer than 850 subjects by immunosequencing and related them to cytomegalovirus serostatus. In addition to the first cohort of approximately 650 subjects, a separate validation cohort of 120 different subjects was used. Donor age, sex, ethnicity and CMV serostatus were compiled alongside the repertoire data. Rather than using new phenotypic data, the later analysis identified candidate immune exposures from TCR beta sequences and from how often those sequences occurred across donors. In an earlier analysis of more than 550 of the donors, high-throughput TCR beta sequencing was used to judge whether each TCR beta V gene segment behaved as functional or pseudogenic.

General findings and caveats noted by the study authors: In both the original and validation cohorts, the classifier was reported to diagnose cytomegalovirus status with high specificity and sensitivity. Strong co-occurrence of HLA alleles, especially DR and DQ, made assigning TCR associations to individual alleles difficult. Because some donors lacked HLA typing at each locus, the association tests relied only on the typed subset. Compared with the 666-donor mean, donors in an Asian-associated ancestry cluster had fewer N-insertions in productive TCRs, according to a later genetic analysis. A cluster of highly shared sequence variants was judged likely to represent a technical artifact of the sequencing pipeline. Some IMGT-functional V segments, including TRBV6-2 and TRBV6-3, could not be distinguished by the 87-base-pair reads and were therefore excluded. A later analysis found that HLA-associated TCR beta chains were more clonally expanded and had lower generation probabilities than equally common non-associated chains. The study listed around 160 TCR beta chains as associated with cytomegalovirus. Across donors, most TCR sequences were observed very rarely, whereas some public TCRs were present in many individuals. Linkage disequilibrium might explain the correlated functional status among segregating V segments, but an unknown experimental factor could not be excluded. Because counts were too low, some 17 rarely observed V segments, including chromosome 9 orphons, were left out of the earlier analysis of several hundred of the donors. According to the authors, the approach could potentially be generalized to other disease states and immunological phenotypes. Specific HLA alleles were associated with 16,951 TCR beta sequences at a false discovery rate of 0.05 in a later analysis. In a later analysis, most CMV-associated TCR beta chains were found to appear HLA-restricted, with HLA associations seemingly driven largely by CMV exposure. A further reported finding was that TCR beta sequences accurately predicted the HLA-A and HLA-B alleles for most subjects in the first cohort. A later analysis found that TCR association rates varied across HLA loci, with DRB1 alleles showing the most associated TCRs and HLA-C alleles the fewest. Roughly uniform sequencing depth across donors was assumed in presence/absence analyses, although this assumption may not hold. For the cohort, immune exposure information was limited to CMV serostatus. An association between a missense DCLRE1C variant and V-gene and J-gene trimming of TCR beta chains was found in a later genetic analysis and replicated in an independent cohort. In a later analysis, several top co-occurrence clusters were reported to appear linked to parvovirus B19, influenza, CMV and Epstein-Barr virus. In an earlier analysis of around 600 of the donors, most TCR beta V segments appeared in productive rearrangements about 90% or about 30% of the time, broadly matching IMGT annotations. Three of the identified cytomegalovirus-associated TCR beta chains were confirmed in vitro to be specific for cytomegalovirus antigens. The cohort was sequenced for TCR beta chains only, and without alpha or paired-chain data the features that could be detected were limited.

V is cut back by 6 bases and J by 2 bases, with 29 bases in the junction unmatched. The CDR3 measures 22 amino acids from cysteine to phenylalanine. The only DNA kept is the CDR3, 66 bases in frame from the first base. In the germline V gene, CDR1 corresponds to SGHVT and CDR2 to SQSDAQ. The receptor library was made with the immunoSEQ multiplex PCR assay. For the multiplex PCR, a mixture combining 60 forward primers for TCR Vbeta segments and 13 reverse primers for TCR Jbeta segments was used. Amplification of the CDR3 region of rearranged TCR beta genes was performed with a multiplex PCR assay on genomic DNA. The Illumina HiSeq System was used to sequence the amplified TCR beta libraries as 87-base-pair reads. Per the original workflow: Across the 670 or so repertoires, a later analysis counted roughly 84 million unique TCR beta chains, some 11 million of which were shared by at least two donors. Raw reads were error-corrected and collapsed into unique sequences by a nearest-neighbor algorithm in which closely related sequences were merged to remove PCR and sequencing errors. To assign V, D and J gene segments, CDR3 sequences were aligned to IMGT reference sequences. Each retained sequence needed at least a six-nucleotide match to both a V gene segment and a J gene segment. A rearrangement was called productive if the CDR3 had no stop codons and remained in frame with V and J, and every other rearrangement was called non-productive. Following IMGT convention, CDR3 was defined as the stretch from the second conserved V-encoded cysteine to the conserved J-encoded phenylalanine. In an earlier analysis of approximately 590 of the donors, sequences lacking an unambiguous match to a single V gene segment were excluded. In an earlier analysis of about 590 of the donors, a V segment was called functional when productive rearrangements were above 56.7%, and segregating when the standard deviation between donors exceeded 5%. A statistical classification framework was built to diagnose cytomegalovirus status from the catalog of TCR beta chain sequences. V and J gene assignment, in a later analysis, came from comparing TCR nucleotide sequences with IMGT/GENE-DB human TR gene sequences. A later analysis assigned CDR3 sequences and most-parsimonious VDJ recombination scenarios with the TCRdist pipeline. In a later analysis, each TCR beta chain was defined by its CDR3 amino acid sequence together with its V-gene family, and reads without a unique V-gene family were excluded. To address suspected cross-contamination and a sequencing artifact, a later analysis removed around 590 highly shared, low-generation-probability nucleotide sequences. In a later analysis, a clonal expansion index for each public chain was calculated from normalized within-repertoire ranks of inferred template counts. In a later analysis, generation probabilities were computed with a VDJ recombination model fitted to out-of-frame rearrangements, and the resulting probabilities were checked against IGoR. Hypergeometric tests were used in a later analysis to score TCR-TCR, TCR-HLA and TCR-CMV co-occurrence, with a repertoire-size bias correction applied to the TCR pairs. To estimate false discovery rates, a later analysis permuted the HLA or CMV assignments 20 times. In a later analysis, co-occurring TCRs were grouped with DBSCAN, and TCRdist sequence similarity was added when clustering was performed within HLA-allele-positive subsets. Repertoires with fewer than 30,000 or more than 120,000 public chains, plus five repertoires with anomalous nucleotide sharing, were excluded from co-occurrence clustering. Not all clones reach the TCRdb copy of this immuneACCESS table, which keeps in-frame sequences only. Checked studies attribute under half of the gap to unresolved V genes and leave the rest unexplained. That table is the source of V, J and clone size, and D and trimming were worked out from the DNA. Counted in this sample were 150,000 to 200,000 clones; approximately 72% of them appeared once. The ten largest clones represent approximately 1.5% of the sample.

The cohort consisted of some 730 healthy bone marrow donors. Cohort members were all nominally healthy when sampled, although unrecorded immune exposures were likely present. The donor was CMV seronegative and was included in the group of 352 seronegative cohort members. A peripheral blood sample was collected from each donor, and TCR beta sequencing was performed on peripheral blood mononuclear cells. Genomic DNA was extracted from the blood cell samples with the Qiagen DNeasy Blood Extraction Kit. The TCR sequence derives from a man aged 50-60 years in good health and CMV-seronegative. The V and J genes are TRBV7-4 and TRBJ2-3; 7 nucleotides in the junction match TRBD2. The source material was PBMCs. The DNA is TGTGCCAGCAGTATTTGTGTCCAGGGCGAAGGGGCCGCGACTAGCCTCACAGATACGCAGTATTTT. Translated, this is CASSICVQGEGAATSLTDTQYF.